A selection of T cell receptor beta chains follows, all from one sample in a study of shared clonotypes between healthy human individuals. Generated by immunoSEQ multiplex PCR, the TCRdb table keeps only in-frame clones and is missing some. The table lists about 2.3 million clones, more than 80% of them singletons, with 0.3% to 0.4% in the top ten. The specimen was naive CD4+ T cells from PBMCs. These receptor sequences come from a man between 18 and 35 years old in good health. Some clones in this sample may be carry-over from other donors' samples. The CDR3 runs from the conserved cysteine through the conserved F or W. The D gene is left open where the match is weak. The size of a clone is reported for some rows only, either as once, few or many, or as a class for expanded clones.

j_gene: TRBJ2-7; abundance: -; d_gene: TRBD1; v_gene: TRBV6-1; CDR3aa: CASALQGTFDEQYF; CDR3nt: TGTGCCAGCGCTCTACAGGGGACCTTTGACGAGCAGTACTTC
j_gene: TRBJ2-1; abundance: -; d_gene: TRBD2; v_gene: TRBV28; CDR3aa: CASNTRGGQNGSEQFF; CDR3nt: TGTGCCAGCAACACGCGGGGGGGCCAAAATGGTAGTGAGCAGTTCTTC
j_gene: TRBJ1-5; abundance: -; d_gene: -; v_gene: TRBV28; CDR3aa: CASSRQSNQPQHF; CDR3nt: TGTGCCAGCAGCAGACAGTCCAATCAGCCCCAGCATTTT
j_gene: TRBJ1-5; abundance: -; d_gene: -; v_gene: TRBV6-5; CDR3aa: CASSYSTGTNQPQHF; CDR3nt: TGTGCCAGCAGTTACTCTACGGGCACAAATCAGCCCCAGCATTTT
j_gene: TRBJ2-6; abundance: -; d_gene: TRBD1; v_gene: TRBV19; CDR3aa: CASSTRQGTGANVLTF; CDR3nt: TGTGCCAGTAGTACCCGACAGGGGACCGGGGCCAACGTCCTGACTTTC
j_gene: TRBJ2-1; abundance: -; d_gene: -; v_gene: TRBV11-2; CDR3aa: CASSLFALEETPEQFF; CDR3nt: TGTGCCAGCAGCTTATTCGCCCTCGAGGAAACCCCTGAGCAGTTCTTC
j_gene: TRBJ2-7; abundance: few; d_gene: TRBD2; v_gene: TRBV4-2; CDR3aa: CASSQDLAGAYEQYF; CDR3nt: TGTGCCAGCAGCCAAGATCTAGCGGGAGCCTACGAGCAGTACTTC
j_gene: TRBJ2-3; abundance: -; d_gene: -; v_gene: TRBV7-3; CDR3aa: CASSSGTATDTQYF; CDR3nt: TGTGCCAGCAGCTCCGGGACTGCCACAGATACGCAGTATTTT
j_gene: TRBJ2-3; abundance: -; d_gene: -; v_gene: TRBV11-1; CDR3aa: CASSLTDTQYF; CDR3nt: TGTGCCAGCAGCTTAACAGATACGCAGTATTTT
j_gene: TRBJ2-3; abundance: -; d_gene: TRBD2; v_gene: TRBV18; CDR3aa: CASSWTGTSGSDTQYF; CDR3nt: TGTGCCAGCTCCTGGACGGGGACTAGCGGGTCAGATACGCAGTATTTT
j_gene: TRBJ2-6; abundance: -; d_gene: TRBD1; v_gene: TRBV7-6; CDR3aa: CASSLGTGSISGANVLTF; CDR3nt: TGTGCCAGCAGCTTAGGGACAGGGAGCATCTCTGGGGCCAACGTCCTGACTTTC
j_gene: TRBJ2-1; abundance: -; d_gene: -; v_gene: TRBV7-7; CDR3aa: CASSPLGISANNEQFF; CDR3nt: TGTGCCAGCAGTCCATTAGGCATTAGTGCGAACAATGAGCAGTTCTTC
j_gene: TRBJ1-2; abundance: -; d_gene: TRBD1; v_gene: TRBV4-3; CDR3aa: CASSQSGQGRLYGYTF; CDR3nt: TGCGCCAGCAGCCAGAGCGGACAGGGAAGACTCTATGGCTACACCTTC
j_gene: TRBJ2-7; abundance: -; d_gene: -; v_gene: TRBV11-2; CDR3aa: CASSFRRGGPSKDYEQYF; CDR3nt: TGTGCCAGCAGCTTTAGGAGAGGAGGACCATCTAAGGACTACGAGCAGTACTTC
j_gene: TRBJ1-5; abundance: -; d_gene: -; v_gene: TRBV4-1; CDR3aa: CASSQHLNQPQHF; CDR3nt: TGCGCCAGCAGCCAACACCTTAATCAGCCCCAGCATTTT
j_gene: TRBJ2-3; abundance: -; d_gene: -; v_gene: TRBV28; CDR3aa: CASSFRPVGTIRTDTQYF; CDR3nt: TGTGCCAGCAGTTTCCGACCGGTGGGAACCATACGCACAGATACGCAGTATTTT
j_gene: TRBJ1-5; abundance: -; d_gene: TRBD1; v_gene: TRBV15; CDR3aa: CATSSGGGQGFQPQHF; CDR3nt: TGTGCCACCAGCAGCGGGGGGGGACAGGGTTTTCAGCCCCAGCATTTT
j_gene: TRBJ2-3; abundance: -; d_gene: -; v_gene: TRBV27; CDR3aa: CASSPFNRGLSGTSTDTQYF; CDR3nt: TGTGCCAGCAGTCCCTTTAACAGGGGGCTTAGCGGGACTAGCACAGATACGCAGTATTTT
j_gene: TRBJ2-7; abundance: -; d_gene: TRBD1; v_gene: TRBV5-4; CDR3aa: CASSSNGQGSYEQYF; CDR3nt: TGTGCCAGCAGCTCCAACGGACAGGGCTCCTACGAGCAGTACTTC
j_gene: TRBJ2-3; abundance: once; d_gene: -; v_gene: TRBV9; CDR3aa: CASSVRGNTDTQYF; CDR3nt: TGTGCCAGCAGCGTTAGGGGAAACACAGATACGCAGTATTTT
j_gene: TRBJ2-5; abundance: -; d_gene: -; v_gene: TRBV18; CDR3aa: CASSPLTGVGGETQYF; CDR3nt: TGTGCCAGCTCACCACTAACAGGGGTCGGGGGAGAGACCCAGTACTTC
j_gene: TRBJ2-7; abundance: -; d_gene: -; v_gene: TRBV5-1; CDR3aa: CASSLGPGSYEQYF; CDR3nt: TGCGCCAGCAGCTTGGGCCCGGGCTCCTACGAGCAGTACTTC
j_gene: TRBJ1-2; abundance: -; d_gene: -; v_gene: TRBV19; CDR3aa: CASRAPGAEYYGYTF; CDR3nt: TGTGCCAGTAGGGCACCGGGGGCCGAATATTATGGCTACACCTTC
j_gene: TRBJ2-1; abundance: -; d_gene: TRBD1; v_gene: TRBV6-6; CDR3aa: CASSRGQGEFF; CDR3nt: TGTGCCAGCAGTAGGGGACAGGGCGAGTTCTTC
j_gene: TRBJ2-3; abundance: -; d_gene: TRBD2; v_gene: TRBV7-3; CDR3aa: CASRLAGGGTQYF; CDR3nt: TGTGCCAGCAGGCTAGCGGGAGGGGGTACGCAGTATTTT
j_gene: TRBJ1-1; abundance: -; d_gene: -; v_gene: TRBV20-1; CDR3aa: CSARDRTEAFF; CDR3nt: TGCAGTGCTAGAGATAGAACTGAAGCTTTCTTT
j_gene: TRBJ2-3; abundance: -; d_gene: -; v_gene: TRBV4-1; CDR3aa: CASSQGSITSTDTQYF; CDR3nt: TGCGCCAGCAGCCAAGGGTCTATTACTAGCACAGATACGCAGTATTTT
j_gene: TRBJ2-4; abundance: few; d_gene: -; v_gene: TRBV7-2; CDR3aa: CASSRLGQPLRRYF; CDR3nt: TGTGCCAGCAGCCGACTAGGACAGCCCCTGAGACGGTACTTC
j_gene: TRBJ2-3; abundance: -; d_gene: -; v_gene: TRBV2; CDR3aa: CASSERGLDTQYF; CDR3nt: TGTGCCAGCAGTGAACGCGGATTAGATACGCAGTATTTT
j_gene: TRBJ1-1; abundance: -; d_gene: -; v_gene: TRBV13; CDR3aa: CASSLGSGPGTFF; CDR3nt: TGTGCCAGCAGCTTAGGATCCGGGCCGGGGACTTTCTTT
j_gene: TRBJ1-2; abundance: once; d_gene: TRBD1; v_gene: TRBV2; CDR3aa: CASKFPQGAGYTF; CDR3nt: TGTGCCAGCAAGTTCCCGCAGGGGGCTGGCTACACCTTC
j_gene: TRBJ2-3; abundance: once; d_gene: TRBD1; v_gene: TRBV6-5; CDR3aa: CASSRTGGWDTQYF; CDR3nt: TGTGCCAGCAGCCGGACAGGGGGCTGGGATACGCAGTATTTT
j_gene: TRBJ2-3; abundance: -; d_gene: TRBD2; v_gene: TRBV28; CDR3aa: CASSRIAGEGGDTQYF; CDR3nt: TGTGCCAGCAGCCGCATAGCGGGAGAGGGTGGGGATACGCAGTATTTT
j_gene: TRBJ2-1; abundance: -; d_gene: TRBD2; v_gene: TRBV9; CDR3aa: CASSVASGLAANEQFF; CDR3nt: TGTGCCAGCAGCGTAGCCTCAGGACTAGCGGCCAATGAGCAGTTCTTC
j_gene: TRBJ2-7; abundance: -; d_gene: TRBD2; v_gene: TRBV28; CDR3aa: CASSSPGAGGYEQYF; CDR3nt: TGTGCCAGCAGTTCCCCGGGAGCGGGAGGTTACGAGCAGTACTTC
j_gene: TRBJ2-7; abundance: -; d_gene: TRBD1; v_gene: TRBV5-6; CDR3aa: CASSSTGAVYEQYF; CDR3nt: TGTGCCAGCAGCTCTACAGGGGCGGTCTACGAGCAGTACTTC
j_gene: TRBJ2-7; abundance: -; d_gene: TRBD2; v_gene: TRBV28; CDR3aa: CASSLLAGVYEQYF; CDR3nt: TGTGCCAGCAGTTTACTAGCGGGGGTCTACGAGCAGTACTTC
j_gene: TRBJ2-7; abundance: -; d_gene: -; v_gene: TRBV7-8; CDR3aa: CASGSSYEQYF; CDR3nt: TGTGCCAGCGGATCCTCCTACGAGCAGTACTTC
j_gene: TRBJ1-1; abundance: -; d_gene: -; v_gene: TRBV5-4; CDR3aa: CASSLGGLPLNTEAFF; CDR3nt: TGTGCCAGCAGCTTGGGGGGTCTACCATTGAACACTGAAGCTTTCTTT
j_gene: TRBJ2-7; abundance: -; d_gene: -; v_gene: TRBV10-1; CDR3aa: CASSVKGPTEQYF; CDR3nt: TGCGCCAGCAGTGTTAAGGGACCAACCGAGCAGTACTTC
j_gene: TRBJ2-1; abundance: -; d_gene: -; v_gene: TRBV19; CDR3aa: CASSRDFNEQFF; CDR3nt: TGTGCCAGTAGTAGGGACTTCAATGAGCAGTTCTTC
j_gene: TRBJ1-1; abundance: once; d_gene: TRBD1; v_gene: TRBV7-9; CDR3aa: CASSLNRGVTEAFF; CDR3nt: TGTGCCAGCAGCTTAAACAGGGGGGTGACTGAAGCTTTCTTT
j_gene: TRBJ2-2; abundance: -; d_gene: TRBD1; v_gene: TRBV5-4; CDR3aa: CASSARTGQGATGELFF; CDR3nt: TGTGCCAGCAGCGCACGGACCGGACAGGGAGCCACCGGGGAGCTGTTTTTT
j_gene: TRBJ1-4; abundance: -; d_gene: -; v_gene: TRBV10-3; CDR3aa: CAISEHREKLFF; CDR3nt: TGTGCCATCAGTGAGCACAGGGAAAAACTGTTTTTT
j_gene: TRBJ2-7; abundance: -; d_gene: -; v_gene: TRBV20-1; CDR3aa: CSARTAHEQYF; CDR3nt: TGCAGTGCGAGGACAGCTCACGAGCAGTACTTC
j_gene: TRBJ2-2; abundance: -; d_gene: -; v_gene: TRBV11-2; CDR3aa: CASSLQGTGELFF; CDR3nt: TGTGCCAGCAGCTTACAGGGGACCGGGGAGCTGTTTTTT
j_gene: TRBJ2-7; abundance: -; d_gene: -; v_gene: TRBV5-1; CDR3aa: CASSLAGSGRYEQYF; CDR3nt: TGCGCCAGCAGCTTGGCCGGTAGCGGAAGATACGAGCAGTACTTC
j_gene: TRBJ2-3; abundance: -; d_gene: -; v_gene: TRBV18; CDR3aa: CASSPPWPGNTDTQYF; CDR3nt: TGTGCCAGCTCACCACCGTGGCCCGGAAACACAGATACGCAGTATTTT
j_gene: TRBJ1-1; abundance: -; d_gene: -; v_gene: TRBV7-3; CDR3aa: CASSSALGVPNTEAFF; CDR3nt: TGTGCCAGCAGCTCCGCCCTGGGGGTTCCGAACACTGAAGCTTTCTTT
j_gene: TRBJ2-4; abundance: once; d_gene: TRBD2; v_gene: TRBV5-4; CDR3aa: CASSSGRAREYGNIQYF; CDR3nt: TGTGCCAGCAGCTCGGGGCGGGCGCGGGAGTACGGAAACATTCAGTACTTC
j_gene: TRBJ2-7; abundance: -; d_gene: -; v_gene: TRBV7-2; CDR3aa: CASVPRGATHYEQYF; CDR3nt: TGTGCCAGCGTCCCACGGGGCGCTACACACTACGAGCAGTACTTC
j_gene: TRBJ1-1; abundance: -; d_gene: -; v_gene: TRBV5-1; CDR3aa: CASSAMTGNTEAFF; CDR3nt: TGCGCCAGCAGCGCTATGACAGGGAACACTGAAGCTTTCTTT
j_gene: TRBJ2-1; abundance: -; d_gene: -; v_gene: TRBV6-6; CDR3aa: CASSGRTDSLDEQFF; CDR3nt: TGTGCCAGCTCCGGAAGAACGGACTCCCTCGATGAGCAGTTCTTC
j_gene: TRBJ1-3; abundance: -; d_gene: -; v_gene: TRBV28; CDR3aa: CASSLYGRGRTSGNTIYF; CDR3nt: TGTGCCAGCAGTTTATATGGGAGGGGACGGACCTCTGGAAACACCATATATTTT